This TCR beta chain was found in a study of cytomegalovirus exposure and HLA in healthy donors. The primer mix had 60 Vbeta and 13 Jbeta primers. The data were produced by immunoSEQ multiplex PCR, yet TCRdb's version contains in-frame clones alone and is incomplete. Here the sample table reports tens of thousands of clones. The CDR3 sequence is 11 residues long. The V end lost 5 bases, the J end lost 5 bases, and 6 bases lay between the germline ends. Germline CDR1 reads SGHVS; CDR2 reads FQNEAQ. The chain has TRBV7-8 and TRBJ2-5; TRBD2 is a possible D gene (6 bases). The sequencing sample was made of PBMCs. The sequence was obtained from a woman in her fifties or sixties in good health and CMV-seronegative. The CDR3 nucleotides are TGTGCCAGCAGCGGGGGGGAGACCCAGTACTTC. Translated: CASSGGETQYF.